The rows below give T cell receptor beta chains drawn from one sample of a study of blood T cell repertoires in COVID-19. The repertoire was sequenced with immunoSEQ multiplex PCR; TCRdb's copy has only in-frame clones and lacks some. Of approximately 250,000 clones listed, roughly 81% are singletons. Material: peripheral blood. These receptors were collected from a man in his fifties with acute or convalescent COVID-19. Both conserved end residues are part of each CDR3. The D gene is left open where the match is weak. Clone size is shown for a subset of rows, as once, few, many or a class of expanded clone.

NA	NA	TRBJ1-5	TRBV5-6	TGTGCCAGCAGCATCGCTACCGGGGGTCAGCCCCAGCATTTT	CASSIATGGQPQHF
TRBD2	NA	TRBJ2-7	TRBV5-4	TGTGCCAGCAGTCGTCCGGGACTAGCGGGAGAGGTCCGTTACGAGCAGTACTTC	CASSRPGLAGEVRYEQYF
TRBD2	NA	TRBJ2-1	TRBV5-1	TGCGCCAGCAGCCTGGGACTAGCGGGAGGGGTTTACAATGAGCAGTTCTTC	CASSLGLAGGVYNEQFF
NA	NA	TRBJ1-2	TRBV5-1	TGCGCCAGCAGCTTGGAAGGGGACTATGGCTACACCTTC	CASSLEGDYGYTF
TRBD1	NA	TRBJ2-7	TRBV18	TGTGCCAGCTCACAACCGCGGGACAGGGGTTCCTACGAGCAGTACTTC	CASSQPRDRGSYEQYF
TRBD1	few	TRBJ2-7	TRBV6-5	TGTGCCAGCACCCCTGGACAGGGATGGTACGAGCAGTACTTC	CASTPGQGWYEQYF
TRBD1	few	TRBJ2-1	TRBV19	TGTGCCAGTAATCCGAGGACAGGGGATGAGCAGTTCTTC	CASNPRTGDEQFF
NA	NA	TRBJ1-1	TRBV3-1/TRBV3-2	TGTGCCAGCAGCCGTGGCCAGTCAAAGATGAACACTGAAGCTTTCTTT	CASSRGQSKMNTEAFF
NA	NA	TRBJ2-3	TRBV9	TGTGCCAGCAGCGTAGAGGCAGGGCACACAGATACGCAGTATTTT	CASSVEAGHTDTQYF
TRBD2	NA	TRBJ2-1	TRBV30	TGTGCCTGGAGTGTAGGGACTAGGTACGTCGGTGAGCAGTTCTTC	CAWSVGTRYVGEQFF
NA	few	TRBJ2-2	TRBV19	TGTGCCAGTACGCGGGACAGACCGAACACCGGGGAGCTGTTTTTT	CASTRDRPNTGELFF
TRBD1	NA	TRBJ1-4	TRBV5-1	TGCGCCAGCAGACGACAGGGATCAGCAACTAATGAAAAACTGTTTTTT	CASRRQGSATNEKLFF
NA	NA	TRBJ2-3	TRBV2	TGTGCCAGTGGTCGGGTGGGGGGTACGCAGTATTTT	CASGRVGGTQYF
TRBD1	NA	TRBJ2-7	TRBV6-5	TGTGCCAGCAGTTCCGCCGGGACAGGGAGATCCTACGAGCAGTACTTC	CASSSAGTGRSYEQYF
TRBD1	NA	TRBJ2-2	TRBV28	TGTGCCAGCAGCATAGGGACAGCGAACACCGGGGAGCTGTTTTTT	CASSIGTANTGELFF
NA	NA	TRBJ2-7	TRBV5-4	TGTGCCAGCAGCTTGGGTGACAGCTTTTACGAGCAGTACTTC	CASSLGDSFYEQYF
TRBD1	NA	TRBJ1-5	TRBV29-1	TGCAGCGTTGGACAGGGGGCGGGAAATCAGCCCCAGCATTTT	CSVGQGAGNQPQHF
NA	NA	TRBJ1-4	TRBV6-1	TGTGCCAGCAGTGATGACGGGGAAAAACTGTTTTTT	CASSDDGEKLFF
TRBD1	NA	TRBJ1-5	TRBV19	TGTGCCAGCCGGGACAGGGGCGACTCTTATAGCAATCAGCCCCAGCATTTT	CASRDRGDSYSNQPQHF
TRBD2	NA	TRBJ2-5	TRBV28	TGTGCCAGCAGTTCTCTTACGGGAGGGGAAGAGACCCAGTACTTC	CASSSLTGGEETQYF
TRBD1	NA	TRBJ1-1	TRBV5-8	TGTGCCAGCAGCTGGACAGGGGGGAACACTGAAGCTTTCTTT	CASSWTGGNTEAFF
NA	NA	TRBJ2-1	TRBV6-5	TGTGCCACTACCGACTCCTACAATGAGCAGTTCTTC	CATTDSYNEQFF
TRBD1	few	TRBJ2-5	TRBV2	TGTGCCAGCAGTGGAGACAGGGAAGAGACCCAGTACTTC	CASSGDREETQYF
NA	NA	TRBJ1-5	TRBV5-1	TGCGCCAGCAGCTTGATGGGGCCCATAGGCAATCAGCCCCAGCATTTT	CASSLMGPIGNQPQHF
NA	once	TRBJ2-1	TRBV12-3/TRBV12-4	TGTGCCAGCACCTTACAGGGTAACCATGAGCAGTTCTTC	CASTLQGNHEQFF
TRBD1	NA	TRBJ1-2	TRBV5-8	TGTGCCAGCAGCATCGACAGGGGACGGGCAGGCTACACCTTC	CASSIDRGRAGYTF
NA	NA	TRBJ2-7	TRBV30	TGTGCCTGGAGCAAGGAGGACCCCTACGAGCAGTACTTC	CAWSKEDPYEQYF
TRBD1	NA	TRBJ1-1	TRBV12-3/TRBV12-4	TGTGCCAGCAGGAAGACAGGGGGCGGGACTTTCTTT	CASRKTGGGTFF
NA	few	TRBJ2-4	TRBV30	TGTGCCTGGAGTGTCCAAAAAAACATTCAGTACTTC	CAWSVQKNIQYF
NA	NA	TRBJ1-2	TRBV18	TGTGCCAGCTCACGCGAATATAACAGGGTGGCATATGGCTACACCTTC	CASSREYNRVAYGYTF
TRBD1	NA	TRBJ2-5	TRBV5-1	TGCGCCAGCAGCTCGATTTCGGGACAGGGGACGCAAGAGACCCAGTACTTC	CASSSISGQGTQETQYF
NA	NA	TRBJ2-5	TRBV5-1	TGCGCCAGCAGCCCAGACCAAGAGACCCAGTACTTC	CASSPDQETQYF
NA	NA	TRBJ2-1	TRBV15	TGTGCCACCAGCAGAGATTTTGGCTATGAGCAGTTCTTC	CATSRDFGYEQFF
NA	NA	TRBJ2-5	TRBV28	TGTGCCAGCAGTTTATCATTGCCCGGAGGTCGGCAGTACTTC	CASSLSLPGGRQYF
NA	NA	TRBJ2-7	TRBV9	TGTGCCAGCAGCCCTCAGGCAGGTAACTACGAGCAGTACTTC	CASSPQAGNYEQYF
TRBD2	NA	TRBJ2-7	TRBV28	TGTGCCAGCAGTTTAATGGGACTAGCCTACGAGCAGTACTTC	CASSLMGLAYEQYF
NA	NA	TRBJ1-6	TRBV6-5	TGTGCCAGCAGCACCGGTGCGGCTTCACCCCTCCACTTT	CASSTGAASPLHF
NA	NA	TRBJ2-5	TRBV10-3	TGTGCCATCAGTCCGAGGGGGGAGACCCAGTACTTC	CAISPRGETQYF
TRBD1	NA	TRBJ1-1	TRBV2	TGTGCCAGCAGTGACCGGGACAGGGAGATTTATGAAGCTTTCTTT	CASSDRDREIYEAFF
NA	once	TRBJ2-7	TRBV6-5	TGTGCCAGCAGACGGGGTACCTACGAGCAGTACTTC	CASRRGTYEQYF
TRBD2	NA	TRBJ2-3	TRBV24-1	TGTGCCACCAGTGACGGTACTAGCGGGAGCACAGATACGCAGTATTTT	CATSDGTSGSTDTQYF
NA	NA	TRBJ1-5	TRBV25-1	TGTGCCAGCAGTGAATCGGGAGGTTATAGCAATCAGCCCCAGCATTTT	CASSESGGYSNQPQHF
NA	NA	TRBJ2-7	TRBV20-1	TGCAGTGCTAGTACTGCGGCAGGGATTTCCTACGAGCAGTACTTC	CSASTAAGISYEQYF
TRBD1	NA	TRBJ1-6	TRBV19	TGTGCCAGTAGTACTCCCGGGACAGGGGCCGCCATCGGGCCCCTCCACTTT	CASSTPGTGAAIGPLHF
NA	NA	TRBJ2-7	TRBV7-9	TGTGCCGGACAAACAGGGTCCTACGAGCAGTACTTC	CAGQTGSYEQYF
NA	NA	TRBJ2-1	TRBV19	TGTGCCAGGCCTCGAGTTCGATGCTCCTACAATGAGCAGTTCTTC	CARPRVRCSYNEQFF
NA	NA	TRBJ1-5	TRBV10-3	TGTGCCATCAGTGAGTCGGAGGATCAGCCCCAGCATTTT	CAISESEDQPQHF
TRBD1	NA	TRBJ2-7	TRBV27	TGTGCCAGCAGTTTTCCGGACAGGGCGTACGAGCAGTACTTC	CASSFPDRAYEQYF
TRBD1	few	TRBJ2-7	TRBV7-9	TGTGCCAGCAGCTTAACCGGACAGGGGTCCGAGCAGTACTTC	CASSLTGQGSEQYF
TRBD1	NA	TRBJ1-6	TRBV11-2	TGTGCCAGCAGCTCTCGACAGGGGTATAATTCACCCCTCCACTTT	CASSSRQGYNSPLHF
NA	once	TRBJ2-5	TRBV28	TGTGCCAGCAGTTTGTCTTATCAAGAGACCCAGTACTTC	CASSLSYQETQYF
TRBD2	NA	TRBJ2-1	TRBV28	TGTGCCAGCAGCCAAGGGTGGATAGCGGGTAGTTACAATGAGCAGTTCTTC	CASSQGWIAGSYNEQFF
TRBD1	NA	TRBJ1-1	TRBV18	TGTGCCAGCTCACCAGCGCACCAGGGGGACACTGAAGCTTTCTTT	CASSPAHQGDTEAFF
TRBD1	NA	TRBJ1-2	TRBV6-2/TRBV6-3	TGTGCCAGCAGTTTCCGGGACAGGGACTTATATGGCTACACCTTC	CASSFRDRDLYGYTF
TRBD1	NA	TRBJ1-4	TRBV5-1	TGCGCCAGCAGCTTGAGCAGGGGGCGTCTTGAAAAACTGTTTTTT	CASSLSRGRLEKLFF
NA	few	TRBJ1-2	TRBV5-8	TGTGCCAGCAGCTTGTCTCCCGGTGACTATGGCTACACCTTC	CASSLSPGDYGYTF
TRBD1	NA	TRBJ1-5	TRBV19	TGTGCCAGTAGCCCTCGACAGGGCCGGGGGCCCCAGCATTTT	CASSPRQGRGPQHF
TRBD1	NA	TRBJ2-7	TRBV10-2	TGCGCCAGCAGTGTACAGACAGGGGCCGGAGAGCAGTACTTC	CASSVQTGAGEQYF
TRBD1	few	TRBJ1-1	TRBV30	TGTGCCTGGAGTAGCCTACAGGGGCGAGAGGCTTTCTTT	CAWSSLQGREAFF
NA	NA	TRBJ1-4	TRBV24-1	TGTGCCACCAGTGATCCCGCTAGTAGTGAAAAACTGTTTTTT	CATSDPASSEKLFF